This TCR beta chain was recovered during a study of T-cell reconstitution after alpha-beta-depleted transplantation in children (dated by TCRdb to 2016 to 2018). The study in broad terms: Using TCR repertoire profiling, the study followed T-cell immune reconstitution in a quantitative way in children after TCRalphabeta/CD19-depleted allogeneic hematopoietic cell transplantation.

The CDR3, cysteine through phenylalanine, is 14 amino acids long. The DNA shown is the 42-base CDR3, in frame from base 1. CDR1 SGHVS and CDR2 FQNEAQ were looked up in the germline V gene. Trimming takes 5 bases from V and 6 bases from J, and the germline ends sit 13 bases apart. The table lists this clonotype with a few counts. Its antigen is still unknown. Base qualities are not at hand, and no much larger clone is one base apart. Overall study outcomes, separate from this receptor: The high TCRbeta diversity at day 60 in some patients was ascribed to recipient T cells and intrathymic progenitors that had survived conditioning. The apparently early alphabetaT-cell count recovery about two months after transplant was reportedly dependent on only several hundred rapidly expanded clones derived from non-depleted graft cells. Over the following months the frequencies of hyperexpanded clones went down, and after one year T-cell counts and TCRbeta diversity were mostly credited to newly produced T cells.

The library was prepared using PCR. Sequencing was carried out with an Illumina HiSeq 2500. TCR library preparation used molecular barcoding, with unique molecular identifiers applied to normalize quantification of the TCRbeta repertoire. The public reads were reanalyzed by TCRdb: fastp trimming at Q25, MiXCR alignment, in-frame beta chains only. Rows merge per CDR3 protein into single entries with the most common DNA and genes. Counted in this sample were about 980,000 distinct CDR3 sequences; about 29% of them appeared once. The ten largest account for 28% of the sample. The treatment or condition label of this sample denotes: allogeneic hematopoietic cell transplantation with graft depleted of TCRalphabeta T cells and CD19 B cells. The transplant recipients were children given TCRalphabeta/CD19-depleted allogeneic hematopoietic cell grafts.

This clonotype was sampled from a boy in the first two years of life who had a stem cell transplant for SCID, so the T cells may come from the graft donor. Sample: PBMCs, mostly from graft donor cells, taken 360 days after TCRalphabeta/CD19-depleted stem cell transplant. Rearrangement joined TRBV7-8 to TRBJ2-2; tentative D gene TRBD1, with 5 bases matching. This receptor carries the CDR3 CASSVIQGAGELFF. The nucleotide sequence reads TGTGCCAGCAGCGTCATTCAGGGTGCCGGGGAGCTGTTTTTT. With the rest looked up from the reference TRBV7-8 and TRBJ2-2 genes rather than sequenced, the full variable domain is GAGVSQSPRYKVAKRGQDVALRCDPISGHVSLFWYQQALGQGPEFLTYFQNEAQLDKSGLPSDRFFAERPEGSVSTLKIQRTQQEDSAVYLCASSVIQGAGELFFGEGSRLTVL.